The source of this TCR beta chain is a study of blood T cell repertoires in COVID-19. CDR3 length: 15 residues. The junction had 8 bases not matched to a gene; V was cut back by 5 bases and J by 3 bases. Germline lookup yields CDR1 SGHTA and CDR2 FQGTGA. Clones were sequenced by immunoSEQ multiplex PCR, and TCRdb holds only the in-frame ones, with some missing. Of roughly 200,000 clones listed, approximately 83% are singletons. Sample: peripheral blood. The V and J genes are TRBV7-3 and TRBJ1-2; 8 bases agree with TRBD1. The sequence came from a man aged 50 to 59 with active or convalescent COVID-19. The CDR3 reads CASSPRSGQDYGYTF. The CDR3 DNA reads as TGTGCCAGCAGCCCCAGATCGGGACAGGACTATGGCTACACCTTC.